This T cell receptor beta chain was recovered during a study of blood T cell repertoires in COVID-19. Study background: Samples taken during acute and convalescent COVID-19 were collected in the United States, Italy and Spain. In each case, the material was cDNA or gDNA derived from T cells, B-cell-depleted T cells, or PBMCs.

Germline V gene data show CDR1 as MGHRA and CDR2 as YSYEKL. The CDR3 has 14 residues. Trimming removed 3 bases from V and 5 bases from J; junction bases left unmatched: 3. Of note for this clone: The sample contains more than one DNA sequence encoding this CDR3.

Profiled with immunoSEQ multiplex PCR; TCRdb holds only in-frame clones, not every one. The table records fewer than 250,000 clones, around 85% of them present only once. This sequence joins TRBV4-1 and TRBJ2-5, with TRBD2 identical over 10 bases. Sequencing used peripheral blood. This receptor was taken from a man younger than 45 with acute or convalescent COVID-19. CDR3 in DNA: TGCGCCAGCAGCCAGGGACTAGCGAGTGAGACCCAGTACTTC. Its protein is CASSQGLASETQYF.